This T cell receptor (beta chain) is drawn from a study of shared clonotypes between healthy human individuals. A word on this clone: Its antigen is not known.

Using immunoSEQ multiplex PCR, the repertoire was profiled, and TCRdb retains in-frame clones only, with some absent. The sample carries hundreds of thousands of clones, approximately 96% recorded once. CD8 cells regarded as naive lacked CD45RO, were positively chosen for CCR7, and omitted terminally differentiated effector memory CD45RA+ cells. The donor population consisted of healthy HIV-negative adults with no recent acute infections or vaccinations. Findings of the study overall: Several donors held about 5% of naive CD4 clonotypes in common. Larger estimated richness was generally seen in naive subsets than in memory subsets.

The receptor's source is a woman in her twenties or thirties in good health. The source material was naive CD8+ T cells sorted from blood.

Written as DNA, the CDR3 is TGCGCCAGCAGCCACTTAGCGGGAGGGGCCTACAATGAGCAGTTCTTC. As protein: CASSHLAGGAYNEQFF. The J gene is TRBJ2-1, the V gene TRBV4-1, with 11 bases matching TRBD2. The CDR3 contains 16 residues. The V segment lost 3 bases and the J segment 2 bases; nucleotides outside the gene matches: 3. The germline V gene has CDR1 MGHRA and CDR2 YSYEKL.